A selection of T cell receptor beta chains follows, all from one sample in a study of PD-1 blockade in classical Hodgkin lymphoma. Data came from immunoSEQ multiplex PCR; TCRdb stores just in-frame clones and leaves some out. The sample lists 10,000 or so clones, 70% to 80% occurring once. Sequenced here: peripheral blood mononuclear cells (PBMCs), sampled before the second cycle of nivolumab. The receptors stem from a human donor with classical Hodgkin lymphoma. Both conserved end residues are part of each CDR3. D genes are given only for firm matches. Clone size is not always given. Where it is, it says once, few, many or a class for expanded clones.

d_call,j_call,clone_size,v_call,cdr3_nt,cdr3_aa
-,TRBJ2-7,-,TRBV30,TGTGCCTGGAGTGTGCTAGGAGCCTACGAGCAGTACTTC,CAWSVLGAYEQYF
TRBD1,TRBJ1-5,-,TRBV19,TGTGCCAGTAACCGGGACAGGGGAATCCAGCCCCAGCATTTT,CASNRDRGIQPQHF
TRBD2,TRBJ2-1,-,TRBV27,TGTGCCAGCAGTTTTTCGGGACTAGCTTACAATGAGCAGTTCTTC,CASSFSGLAYNEQFF
-,TRBJ1-1,-,TRBV10-3,TGTGCCATCAGTGAGTCCCCGAAAAACACTGAAGCTTTCTTT,CAISESPKNTEAFF
-,TRBJ2-7,once,TRBV7-9,TGTGCCAGCAGCCCCCAGGCCTACGAGCAGTACTTC,CASSPQAYEQYF
-,TRBJ2-7,medium-sized,TRBV7-9,TGTGCCAGCAGCCCGGGGGATTCCTACGAGCAGTACTTC,CASSPGDSYEQYF
-,TRBJ1-1,-,TRBV4-1,TGCGCCAGCAGCCAAGTATATGGGTTCGGGGCGAACACTGAAGCTTTCTTT,CASSQVYGFGANTEAFF
-,TRBJ2-7,-,TRBV5-8,TGTGCCAGCAGCTTGGCGGGGGGCGACGAGCAGTACTTC,CASSLAGGDEQYF
-,TRBJ2-5,-,TRBV18,TGTGCCAGCTCGCCCGGGACACAAGAGACCCAGTACTTC,CASSPGTQETQYF
-,TRBJ1-6,-,TRBV6-5,TGTGCCAGCCTCCGGGGAAACGGTTCACCCCTCCACTTT,CASLRGNGSPLHF
TRBD1,TRBJ2-7,-,TRBV29-1,TGCAGCGTCGGACCGGGACAGGGTGAGCAGTACTTC,CSVGPGQGEQYF
TRBD2,TRBJ2-7,once,TRBV5-4,TGTGCCAGCAGGCCTGGACTAGCGGGAGGGCCAGAGCAGTACTTC,CASRPGLAGGPEQYF
-,TRBJ2-3,-,TRBV19,TGTGCCAGCAGAGACAGCCACCGACCAACAGATACGCAGTATTTT,CASRDSHRPTDTQYF
TRBD2,TRBJ2-3,-,TRBV7-2,TGTGCCAGCAGCTTGGGCGGGAGTGCAGATACGCAGTATTTT,CASSLGGSADTQYF
TRBD2,TRBJ2-2,-,TRBV9,TGTGCCAGCAGCGTAACGGCCCAGCGGGGCACCGGGGAGCTGTTTTTT,CASSVTAQRGTGELFF
-,TRBJ1-5,-,TRBV6-5,TGTGCCAGCGGGCAAAATCAGCCCCAGCATTTT,CASGQNQPQHF
-,TRBJ1-4,-,TRBV27,TGTGCCAGCAGTTTTTGGGGCAAAAATGAAAAACTGTTTTTT,CASSFWGKNEKLFF
-,TRBJ1-2,-,TRBV5-1,TGCGCCAGCAGCTTGCAATACGGACAGCTAGACGGGGGCTACACCTTC,CASSLQYGQLDGGYTF
-,TRBJ2-6,-,TRBV11-1,TGTGCCAGCAGCTTATGGGAGAGAAGCTCTGGGGCCAACGTCCTGACTTTC,CASSLWERSSGANVLTF
-,TRBJ2-5,-,TRBV7-2,TGTGCCAGCAGCTCCACAGGAGAGACCCAGTACTTC,CASSSTGETQYF
TRBD1,TRBJ2-3,-,TRBV7-8,TGTGCCAGCAGCATAGACAGGGGGCGTTTCCTAACAGATACGCAGTATTTT,CASSIDRGRFLTDTQYF
-,TRBJ2-2,-,TRBV2,TGTGCCAGCAGTGACAGTTTAAAGTACGGGGAGCTGTTTTTT,CASSDSLKYGELFF
TRBD2,TRBJ2-3,-,TRBV5-6,TGTGCCAGCTTTACTAGCGGGAGGGCCGGTAGCACAGATACGCAGTATTTT,CASFTSGRAGSTDTQYF
-,TRBJ2-3,-,TRBV30,TGTGCCTGGAGTGTACCTAAGCGGACTCCTACAGATACGCAGTATTTT,CAWSVPKRTPTDTQYF
-,TRBJ2-3,-,TRBV5-8,TGTGCCAGCAGCTTGGGCCTTGCGGGGCCAGATACGCAGTATTTT,CASSLGLAGPDTQYF
-,TRBJ2-7,-,TRBV19,TGTGCCACGAGGGGGTCAAAAGGCGAGCAGTACTTC,CATRGSKGEQYF
TRBD2,TRBJ2-2,-,TRBV7-2,TGTGCCAGCAGCGCGGGGCTAGCGGGAGAGCTTGCGAACACCGGGGAGCTGTTTTTT,CASSAGLAGELANTGELFF
-,TRBJ2-3,-,TRBV9,TGTGCCAGCAGCCCCACAGGGTCGGACACAGATACGCAGTATTTT,CASSPTGSDTDTQYF
-,TRBJ2-1,few,TRBV21-1,TGTGCCAGCAGCAAAGCCCCGGGACAGGGAGGTTCGAATGAGCAGTTCTTC,CASSKAPGQGGSNEQFF
-,TRBJ1-1,-,TRBV10-3,TGTGCCATTTCCGGTCCGGGCGAGAACACTGAAGCTTTCTTT,CAISGPGENTEAFF
-,TRBJ1-5,-,TRBV10-2,TGCGCCAGCTGCCCGGCGCCAGGGCGGAATCAGCCCCAGCATTTT,CASCPAPGRNQPQHF